What follows are 3 T cell receptor beta chains derived from one specimen sequenced in a study of blood T cell repertoires in COVID-19. The repertoire was sequenced with immunoSEQ multiplex PCR; TCRdb's copy has only in-frame clones and lacks some. The table has some 310,000 clones, around nine tenths seen once. The specimen was peripheral blood. The receptors were gathered from a man between 50 and 59 years old with active or convalescent COVID-19.

The chain carries TRBV7-3 and TRBJ2-5, with 10 bases identical to TRBD2. The CDR3 consists of 19 residues. Trimming at V came to 2 bases and at J to 5 bases, leaving 17 bases not matched to a gene. Germline V CDR1 and CDR2: SGHTA, FQGTGA. In DNA, the CDR3 is TGTGCCAGCAGCTTATACCCCGAGGGTAGCGGGGGGTCCAGGGAGACCCAGTACTTC. Translated: CASSLYPEGSGGSRETQYF.

As to this clone: Different DNA sequences within this sample yield the same CDR3. The chain joins TRBV24-1 to TRBJ2-7; 8 nucleotides match TRBD1. This CDR3 has 14 amino acids. The germline gives CDR1 KGHDR, CDR2 SFDVKD. J was trimmed by 0 bases and V by 9 bases; bases with no gene match: 6. CDR3 sequence reads: CATSGGQGSYEQYF. The CDR3 region has the DNA TGTGCCACCTCAGGAGGACAGGGCTCCTACGAGCAGTACTTC.

This sequence joins TRBV29-1 and TRBJ1-1; TRBD1 aligns across 10 bases. This CDR3 comprises 13 residues. Germline CDR1 SQVTM, CDR2 ANQGSEA. Trimming removed 7 bases from V and 5 bases from J; junction bases left unmatched: 7. The CDR3: CSAAGQGETEAFF. CDR3 sequence (DNA): TGCAGCGCCGCCGGACAGGGGGAAACTGAAGCTTTCTTT.